This record looks at one T cell receptor (beta chain) sequence and its context. In this sample, this clonotype turned up many times. Its antigen is not yet known. Base quality data are lacking; no much larger clone is found one base away. This sample is part of a study of T cells in Graves' hyperthyroidism and ophthalmopathy (dated by TCRdb to between 2018 and 2021). About the study as a whole: Peripheral blood samples were taken at initial diagnosis, before any treatment was given. TCR V-J signatures able to tell the groups apart were searched for in a discovery cohort of approximately 95 patients, of whom around 42 had Graves' ophthalmopathy and 57 had stable Graves' hyperthyroidism. Whether ophthalmopathy could be predicted prospectively was tested in an independent validation cohort made up of 18 to 20 hyperthyroidism patients plus 17 patients who later progressed to ophthalmopathy. The roughly 100 discovery patients were randomly split 7:3 into training and test sets. Thyroid tissue and blood T-cell repertoires from six Graves' hyperthyroidism patients were also compared in the study. Following sampling, methimazole starting at 30 mg daily was given to hyperthyroidism patients, and high-dose intravenous methylprednisolone was given to ophthalmopathy patients. The paper reports TCR Vbeta CDR3 sequencing of over 130 peripheral blood samples: 40 to 45 ophthalmopathy, roughly 74 hyperthyroidism and around 17 progressor patients.

TCR beta CDR3 regions were amplified from RNA transcripts. For the first round of RT-PCR on the TCR CDR3, the HTBI primer set was used together with the Qiagen OneStep RT-PCR kit. Libraries were constructed in a second round of multiplex PCR, after which size selection and purification were carried out. Paired-end sequencing of the libraries was performed with 100 bp reads on an Illumina HiSeq2000. The original methods were these. Raw data were processed with SOAPnuke, discarding reads with adapters, uncalled bases, mean Phred below 15, or no exact constant-primer or identifier match. COPE v1.2.5 was used to merge high-quality paired reads, and clonotypes were defined as unique nucleotide sequences. MiTCR v1.1 was used to align the clonotypes against IMGT TRBV, TRBD and TRBJ reference segments. The analysis included only V-J combinations with a frequency above 0.0001, which together covered 99% to 99.2% of the repertoires. The TCS score was defined as F50 (clonal expansion) divided by E x V (chaos), with BLOSUM62-based TCRdist calculated between CDR3 peptides within each V-J. Welch's t-statistics and random forest reduced 500 to 550 V-J features to roughly 13, which were used in a naive Bayes classifier (R e1071). In TCRdb, the public reads were trimmed at Q25 with fastp and aligned with MiXCR, with productive beta chains retained. Every CDR3 protein is listed once, alongside the most common genes and DNA of its rows. In this record, the V and J calls reflect TCRdb's handling and not the investigators' own analysis. This sample gives more than 300,000 distinct CDR3 sequences in total; 17% of them show up just once. The top ten clones comprise 30% to 35% of the sample.

Hyperthyroidism patients were aged 18 to 65 years and newly diagnosed, with disease duration of less than 2 months. Exclusion was applied to patients with uncontrolled infections, other autoimmune diseases, pregnancy or lactation. Diagnoses were established on the basis of clinical symptoms, serum thyroxine and TRAb, thyroid ultrasound, and orbital computed tomography. Blood from progressor patients was drawn when they were first diagnosed with hyperthyroidism, before any ophthalmopathy symptoms appeared. Ficoll-Paque density gradient centrifugation was used to isolate PBMCs from 9.5 to 10 ml of fresh peripheral blood. Progressor patients were first diagnosed with Graves' hyperthyroidism and then developed ophthalmopathy during follow-up. Total RNA was extracted with Trizol reagent, and quality was checked on an Agilent 2100 Bioanalyzer. Based on the germline V gene, the CDR1 and CDR2 sequences are SNHLY and FYNNEI. Clipping removes 4 bases from V and 3 bases from J, with 6 as the unmatched junction base count. From the cysteine up to the phenylalanine, the CDR3 has a length of 16 residues. Solely the CDR3 DNA is kept, with 48 bases framed from the first base.

The research as a whole found: In validation, the model predicted progression to ophthalmopathy a median of about 6.8 months before onset, with around 70% sensitivity and about 72% specificity. Blood samples also contained most of the expanded thyroid clonotypes (frequency above 0.001), which suggests that blood repertoires may reflect thyroid immune responses. Sample size was not statistically predetermined, and investigators were not blinded to group allocation. In cross-validation, a model built on a 13 V-J signature told ophthalmopathy apart from stable hyperthyroidism with less than 90% sensitivity and 81% to 82% specificity, and in testing the same model reached 80%/75%.

Sequences were obtained from blood. This TCR derives from a woman aged 30 to 39 with Graves' hyperthyroidism that later progressed to Graves' ophthalmopathy. The rearranged chain carries TRBV2 and TRBJ2-1; 10 bases in the middle match TRBD2. In nucleotide form, the sequence is TGTGCCAGCAGTGCGCCCCTAGCGGGGGACTACAATGAGCAGTTCTTC. Translated, this is CASSAPLAGDYNEQFF.